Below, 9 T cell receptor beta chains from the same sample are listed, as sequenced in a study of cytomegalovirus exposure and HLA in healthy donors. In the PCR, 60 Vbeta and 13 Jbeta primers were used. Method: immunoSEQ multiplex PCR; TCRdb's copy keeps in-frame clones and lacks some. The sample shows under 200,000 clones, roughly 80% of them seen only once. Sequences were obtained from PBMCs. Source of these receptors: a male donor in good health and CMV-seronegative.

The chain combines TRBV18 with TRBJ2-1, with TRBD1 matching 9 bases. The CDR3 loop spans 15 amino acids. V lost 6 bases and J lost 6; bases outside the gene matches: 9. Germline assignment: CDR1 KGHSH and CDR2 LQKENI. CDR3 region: CASSNSDRGGNEQFF. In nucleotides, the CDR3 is TGTGCCAGCTCTAACTCGGACAGGGGAGGCAATGAGCAGTTCTTC.

The CDR3: CASSFRGYGYTF. CDR3 nucleotide sequence: TGTGCCAGCAGCTTCAGGGGTTATGGCTACACCTTC. The J gene is TRBJ1-2, the V gene TRBV7-2; D possibly corresponds to TRBD1 (6 bases). The V gene lost 3 bases and the J gene lost 5 bases, with 7 bases spanning the gap. This CDR3 is built from 12 residues. Germline V gene sequence: CDR1 SGHTA, CDR2 FQGNSA.

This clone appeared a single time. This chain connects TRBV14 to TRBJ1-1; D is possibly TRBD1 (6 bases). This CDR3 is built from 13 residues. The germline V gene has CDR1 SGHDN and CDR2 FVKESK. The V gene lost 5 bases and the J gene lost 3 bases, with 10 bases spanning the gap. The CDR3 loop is CASSTQGYTEAFF. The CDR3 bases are TGTGCCAGCAGCACACAGGGCTACACTGAAGCTTTCTTT.

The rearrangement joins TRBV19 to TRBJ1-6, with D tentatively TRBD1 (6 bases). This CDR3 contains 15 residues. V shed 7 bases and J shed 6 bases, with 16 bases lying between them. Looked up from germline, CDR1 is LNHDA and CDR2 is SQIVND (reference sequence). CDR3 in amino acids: CASTSGTQRNSPLHF. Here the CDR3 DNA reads TGTGCCAGTACTTCCGGGACACAACGTAATTCACCCCTCCACTTT.

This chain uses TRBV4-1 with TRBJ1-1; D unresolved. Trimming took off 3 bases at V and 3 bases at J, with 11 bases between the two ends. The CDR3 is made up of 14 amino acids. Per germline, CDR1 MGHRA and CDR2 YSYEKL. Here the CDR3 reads CASSQVREDTEAFF. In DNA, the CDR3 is TGCGCCAGCAGCCAGGTCCGGGAGGACACTGAAGCTTTCTTT.

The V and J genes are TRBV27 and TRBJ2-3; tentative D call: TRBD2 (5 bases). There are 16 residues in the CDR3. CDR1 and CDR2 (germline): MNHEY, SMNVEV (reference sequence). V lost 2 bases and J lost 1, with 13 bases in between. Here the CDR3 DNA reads TGTGCCAGCAGTTTACCCACCTCGCGGGGCACAGATACGCAGTATTTT. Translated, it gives CASSLPTSRGTDTQYF.

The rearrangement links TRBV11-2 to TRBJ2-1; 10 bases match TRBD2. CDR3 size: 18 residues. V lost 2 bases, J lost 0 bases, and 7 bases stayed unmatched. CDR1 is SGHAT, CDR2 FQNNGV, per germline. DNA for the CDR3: TGTGCCAGCAGCTTAAGGCTAGCGGGAGCAGGCTCCTACAATGAGCAGTTCTTC. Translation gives CASSLRLAGAGSYNEQFF.

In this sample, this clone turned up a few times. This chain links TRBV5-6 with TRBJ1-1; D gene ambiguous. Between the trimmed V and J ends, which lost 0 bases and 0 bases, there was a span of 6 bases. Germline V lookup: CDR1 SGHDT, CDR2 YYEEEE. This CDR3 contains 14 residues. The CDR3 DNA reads TGTGCCAGCAGCTTGGCCCCTCTGAACACTGAAGCTTTCTTT. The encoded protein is CASSLAPLNTEAFF.

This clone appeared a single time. The CDR3 DNA sequence: TGTGCCAGCAGCGCCTGGGGACAGGGCGGCTATGGCTACACCTTC. Encoded protein: CASSAWGQGGYGYTF. The chain employs TRBV9 and TRBJ1-2, with TRBD1 identical over 9 bases. Germline V gives CDR1 SGDLS, CDR2 YYNGEE. The V gene end was trimmed by 3 bases and the J gene end by 4 bases; junction bases not matched to a gene: 7. CDR3 size: 15 residues.